The T cell receptor (beta chain) described here comes from a study of T cells in Graves' hyperthyroidism and ophthalmopathy. Findings and caveats of the study: Most thyroid-expanded clonotypes above 0.001 were also found in blood.

The CDR3 is made up of 16 amino acids. The V end lost 3 bases, the J end lost 0 bases, and 15 bases lay between the germline ends. Germline V lookup: CDR1 PRHDT, CDR2 FYEKMQ (reference sequence). Clinicians diagnosed patients from clinical symptoms, serum thyroxine and TRAb, thyroid ultrasound and orbital computed tomography. This clonotype has just a few counts. What it binds is unknown. The CDR3 regions of TCR beta were amplified from RNA transcripts. TCR CDR3 underwent first-round RT-PCR with the HTBI primer set. TCRdb passed the multiplex PCR reads through MiXCR, listing each CDR3 protein once. The table includes around 250,000 distinct CDR3 sequences, more than 12% detected once.

Sequenced: blood. The V gene is TRBV13, the J gene TRBJ2-7; D might be TRBD1 (6 bases). The clonotype originates from a woman in her forties with Graves' hyperthyroidism that later progressed to Graves' ophthalmopathy. CDR3 nucleotides: TGTGCCAGCAGCTTTAACAGGGTCGGTAGCTCCTACGAGCAGTACTTC. Translation: CASSFNRVGSSYEQYF.